Given below is one T cell receptor (beta chain) in context. Its antigen is as yet unknown. The source of the sample is a study of T cell repertoires and HLA-DP antigens. Looking at the study overall: Pre-culture CD4+ samples used about 1,200 ng DNA versus roughly 200 ng for CD137+CD4+ sorts.

Sequencing was performed with immunoSEQ multiplex PCR; in TCRdb, only in-frame clones are kept and a portion is missing. Altogether 65,000 to 95,000 clones are present, about four fifths being singletons, with the ten largest covering 1.5% to 2%. CDR3 length: 13 amino acids. Trimming cost V 10 bases and J 0 bases, with 10 bases left between them. Germline CDR1 MNHNY, CDR2 SVGAGI (reference sequence). This TCR derives from a man aged 55 to 70 in good health and CMV-seronegative. The gene calls are TRBV6-6 and TRBJ1-3; tentative D call: TRBD1 (5 bases). The sequencing sample was made of CD4+ T cells from PBMCs. CDR3 sequence reads: CATRDGSGNTIYF. The CDR3 region has the DNA TGTGCCACCCGGGACGGCTCTGGAAACACCATATATTTT.